This TCR beta chain was identified in a study of identical twins. Study results and limitations: High-abundance cord blood beta clonotypes had fewer insertions; memory repertoires showed none. Out-of-frame beta chain sequences displayed weaker excess sharing between twins.

Healthy Caucasian donors formed the entire cohort. Template switching (which added a universal primer site) was used, and cDNA carried unique molecular identifiers. A single record per CDR3 protein comes from TCRdb applying MiXCR to the 5' RACE reads. This sample has around 1.7 million distinct CDR3 sequences, with roughly 35% found just once. This CDR3 is 15 amino acids long. Germline lookup yields CDR1 SGHDT and CDR2 YYEEEE. V lost 6 bases to trimming and J lost 1 base, with 14 bases between them. Concerning this clonotype itself: What it binds is not known.

The chain couples TRBV5-6 to TRBJ1-5, with a possible D match to TRBD1 (5 bases). What was sequenced was cord blood. This receptor was identified in a newborn girl in good health. The CDR3 nucleotides are TGTGCCAGCAACCGGCGGGGGATGAGCAATCAGCCCCAGCATTTT. It translates to CASNRRGMSNQPQHF. The full variable domain, its missing parts supplied by reference TRBV5-6 and TRBJ1-5, is DAGVTQSPTHLIKTRGQQVTLRCSPKSGHDTVSWYQQALGQGPQFIFQYYEEEERQRGNFPDRFSGHQFPNYSSELNVNALLLGDSALYLCASNRRGMSNQPQHFGDGTRLSIL.